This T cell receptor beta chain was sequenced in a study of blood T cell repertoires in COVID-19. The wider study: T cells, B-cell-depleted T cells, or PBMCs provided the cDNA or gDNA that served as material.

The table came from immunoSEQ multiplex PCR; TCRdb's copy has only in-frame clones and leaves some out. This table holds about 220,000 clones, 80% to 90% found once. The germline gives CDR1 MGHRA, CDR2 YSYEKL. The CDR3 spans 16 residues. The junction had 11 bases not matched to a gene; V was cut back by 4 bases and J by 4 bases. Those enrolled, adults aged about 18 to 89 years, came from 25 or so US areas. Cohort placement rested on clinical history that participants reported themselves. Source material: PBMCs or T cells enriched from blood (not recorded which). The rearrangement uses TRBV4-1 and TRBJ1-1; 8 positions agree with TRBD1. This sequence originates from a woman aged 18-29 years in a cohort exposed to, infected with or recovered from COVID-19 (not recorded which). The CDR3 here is CASSLYTRDRSTEAFF. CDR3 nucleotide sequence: TGCGCCAGCAGCCTATATACCCGGGACAGGTCCACTGAAGCTTTCTTT.